This TCR beta chain is drawn from a study of CD8+ T cells in alopecia areata (dated by TCRdb to the late 2010s). About the full investigation: Skin from C3H/HeJ donors aged about 6-12 months with spontaneous alopecia was grafted onto female C3H/HeJ recipients aged roughly 7-11 weeks. The study used high-throughput TCRbeta sequencing to examine T cell clonal expansion in alopecia areata, in both the C3H/HeJ mouse model and human patients. In humans, TCRbeta sequencing was performed on scalp tissue and on sorted CD4+ and CD8+ peripheral blood T cells from healthy controls and from patients with patchy or totalis/universalis alopecia areata. Scalp clonality was compared among normal scalp (n=4), patchy alopecia areata scalp (n=8), and alopecia totalis/universalis scalp (n=8). RNA came from the PAXgene miRNA kit for fixed scalp, the miRNeasy kit for PBMCs, and the RNeasy kit for mouse skin. TCRbeta CDR3 regions were amplified by immunoSEQ multiplex PCR with 35 Vbeta forward and 13 Jbeta reverse primers.

The germline V gene encodes CDR1 NSQYPW and CDR2 LRSPGD (reference sequence). Its CDR3 holds 15 amino acids, cysteine through phenylalanine. Of the CDR3's DNA, 33 bases were read; they are in frame from base 1. The method was the immunoSEQ multiplex PCR assay. For TCR sequencing, RNA was extracted from every sample and reverse transcribed into cDNA to serve as template. First-strand cDNA was synthesized using SuperScript III with a 2:1 mix of oligo-dT and random hexamers. A synthetic immune receptor repertoire was used to assess amplification bias, and residual bias was removed computationally. Libraries were sequenced on Illumina HiSeq with 60 bp reads covering the CDR3, read from J toward V. On the study's bioinformatics: Raw reads were preprocessed to remove errors, and CDR3 was defined according to IMGT conventions as the region from the conserved cysteine to phenylalanine. Clonality was calculated as 1 minus Shannon entropy normalized by log2 of the number of productive unique TCRs. Scalp TCRbeta sequences were cross-referenced with sorted blood CD4 and CD8 repertoires so that the CD4 or CD8 identity of scalp clones could be inferred. TCRdb carries this immuneACCESS record with in-frame sequences only. Its versions omit some clonotypes, under half of them owing to an unresolved V gene in the studies checked, with the rest unexplained. From that table come the V and J calls and clone size; the DNA was used to work out D and trimming. In this sample the table shows 250,000 or so clones, and no singletons are among them. The ten largest clonotypes hold approximately 1.2% of the sample.

This clone was found a few times. This receptor's antigen is unknown. For this mouse receptor, gene names and germline sequences are murine. The sequence runs out 4 residues before the end of the CDR3; the remainder is reconstructed from the germline J gene. General findings and caveats noted by the study authors: Compared with normal scalp, lesional scalp, particularly in alopecia totalis/universalis, had higher clonality and more expanded CD8+ clones, which suggests antigenic drive. Unlike mouse skin, which is dominated by gammadelta T cells, normal human skin has resident alphabeta T cells that are also sequenced, and this complicates analysis of the scalp TCR repertoire. TCR sequences shared between patients were less clear than in mice, possibly partly because of HLA diversity in the patient population.

Pooled mouse cutaneous lymph node cells were stained for CD4, CD8alpha, NKG2D, NKG2ACE and other markers and were then sorted on a BD Influx. Specimen: CD4+ T cells sorted from a lymph node. The clonotype originates from a C3H/HeJ mouse with alopecia areata. Mice of this strain carry the MHC haplotype H2-k. The V and J genes are TRBV1 and TRBJ2-3, and TRBD2 aligns with 10 junction nucleotides. The sequenced part of the CDR3 DNA is TGCACCTGCAGTGCAGTCCGGGACTGGGGAGAA. It translates to CTCSAVRDWGE. The CDR3 reads in full as CTCSAVRDWGETLYF.